The text below deals with one T cell receptor beta chain. TCRdb's table, derived via immunoSEQ multiplex PCR, lists solely in-frame clones and lacks some. The data contain 15,000 to 20,000 clones, 89% of them singletons. This record belongs to a study of blood T cell repertoires in COVID-19. Background on the study: Donors in the United States, Italy and Spain gave samples during acute or convalescent COVID-19.

CDR1 and CDR2 (germline): MGHDK, SYGVNS. The CDR3 has 15 residues. Between the trimmed V and J ends, which lost 1 base and 4 bases, there was a span of 13 bases. Sequenced: peripheral blood. This receptor was taken from a man between 60 and 75 years old with active COVID-19. This sequence joins TRBV25-1 and TRBJ1-2; D gene uncertain. CDR3 in DNA: TGTGCCAGCAGTGAATTTGGAGGGTATAGCTATGGCTACACCTTC. Translated, it gives CASSEFGGYSYGYTF.